This TCR beta chain originates from a study of shared clonotypes between healthy human individuals. Study background: Per donor, CD8 memory used one plate, CD8 naive used two, CD4 memory used three and CD4 naive used three. Overall study findings and caveats: Unshared clonotypes carried lower generation probabilities than those common to all four donors. Generally, naive subsets came out with larger estimated richness than memory subsets.

Investigators spread the genomic DNA of each subset evenly over several immunoSEQ plates. The protocol was immunoSEQ multiplex PCR, while the TCRdb copy is restricted to in-frame clones and leaves out a portion. The table has under 600,000 clones, about 98% seen once. In its sample, this clone was seen once. What it recognizes is unknown. Germline V CDR1 and CDR2: SNHLY, FYNNEI. The CDR3 consists of 15 residues. V lost 4 bases to trimming and J lost 5 bases; unmatched junction nucleotides: 8. Terminally differentiated effector memory CD45RA+ cells were excluded by CCR7 positive selection of CD45RO-negative cells.

The chain carries TRBV2 and TRBJ2-5, with 9 nucleotides matching TRBD2. The clonotype originates from a man aged 25-45 years in good health. The sequenced sample was naive CD8+ T cells sorted from blood. For the CDR3, the DNA is TGTGCCAGCAGTGCGAGTAGCGGGAGAGAGGAGACCCAGTACTTC. It specifies CASSASSGREETQYF.